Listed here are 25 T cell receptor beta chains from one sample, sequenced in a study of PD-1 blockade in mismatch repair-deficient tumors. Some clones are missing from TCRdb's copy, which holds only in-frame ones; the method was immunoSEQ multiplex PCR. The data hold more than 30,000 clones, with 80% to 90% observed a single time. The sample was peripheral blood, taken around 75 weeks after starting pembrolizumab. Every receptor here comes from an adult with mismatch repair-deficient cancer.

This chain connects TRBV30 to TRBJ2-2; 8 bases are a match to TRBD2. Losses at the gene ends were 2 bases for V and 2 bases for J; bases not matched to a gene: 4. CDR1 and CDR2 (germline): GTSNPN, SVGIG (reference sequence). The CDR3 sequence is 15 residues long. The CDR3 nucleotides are TGTGCCTGGAGTCGGGGGGGCACCAACACCGGGGAGCTGTTTTTT. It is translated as CAWSRGGTNTGELFF.

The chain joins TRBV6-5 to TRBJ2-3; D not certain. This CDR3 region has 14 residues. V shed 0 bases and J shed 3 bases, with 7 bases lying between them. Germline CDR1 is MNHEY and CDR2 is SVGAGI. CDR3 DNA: TGTGCCAGCAGTTACTCGATCGTGACAGATACGCAGTATTTT. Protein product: CASSYSIVTDTQYF.

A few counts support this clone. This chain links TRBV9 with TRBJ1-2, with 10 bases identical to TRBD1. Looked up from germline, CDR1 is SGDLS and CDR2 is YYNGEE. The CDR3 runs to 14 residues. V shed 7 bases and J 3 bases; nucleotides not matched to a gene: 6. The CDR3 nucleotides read TGTGCCAGCGGGACAGGGGAGACACACTATGGCTACACCTTC. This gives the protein CASGTGETHYGYTF.

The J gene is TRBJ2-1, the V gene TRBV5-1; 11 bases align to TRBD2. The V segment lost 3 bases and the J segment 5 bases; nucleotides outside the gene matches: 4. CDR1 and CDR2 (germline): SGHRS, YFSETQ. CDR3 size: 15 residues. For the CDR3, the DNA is TGCGCCAGCAGCTCGACTAGCGGGGCGAACAATGAGCAGTTCTTC. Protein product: CASSSTSGANNEQFF.

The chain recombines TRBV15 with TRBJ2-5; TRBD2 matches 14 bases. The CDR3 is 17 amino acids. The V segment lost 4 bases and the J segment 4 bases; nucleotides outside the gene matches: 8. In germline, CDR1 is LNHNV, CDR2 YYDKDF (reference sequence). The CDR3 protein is CATSIPTGLAGGETQYF. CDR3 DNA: TGTGCCACCAGCATCCCCACCGGACTAGCGGGAGGAGAGACCCAGTACTTC. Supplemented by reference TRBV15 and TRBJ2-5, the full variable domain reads DAMVIQNPRYQVTQFGKPVTLSCSQTLNHNVMYWYQQKSSQAPKLLFHYYDKDFNNEADTPDNFQSRRPNTSFCFLDIRSPGLGDTAMYLCATSIPTGLAGGETQYFGPGTRLLVL.

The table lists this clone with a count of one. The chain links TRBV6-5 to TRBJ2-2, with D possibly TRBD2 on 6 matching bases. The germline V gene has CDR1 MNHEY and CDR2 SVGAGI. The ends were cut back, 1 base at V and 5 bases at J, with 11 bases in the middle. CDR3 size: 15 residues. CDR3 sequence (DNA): TGTGCCAGCAGTTACTTCGGGGGAGCGACCGGGGAGCTGTTTTTT. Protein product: CASSYFGGATGELFF.

CDR3 bases: TGCGCCAGCAGCACTCAGGGGTACAATGAGCAGTTCTTC. The encoded protein is CASSTQGYNEQFF. The chain is built from TRBV4-3 and TRBJ2-1; a weak D match, TRBD1 (6 bases). V was shortened by 5 bases and J by 4 bases, with 9 bases between the two germline ends. Germline CDR1 reads LGHNA; CDR2 reads YSLEER. The length of the CDR3 is 13 residues.

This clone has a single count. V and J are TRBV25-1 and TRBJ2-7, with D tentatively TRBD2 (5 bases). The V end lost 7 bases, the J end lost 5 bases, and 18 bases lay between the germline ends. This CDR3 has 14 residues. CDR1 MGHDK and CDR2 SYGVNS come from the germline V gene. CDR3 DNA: TGTGCCAGCACCCGAAGCGGAACAGACCACGAGCAGTACTTC. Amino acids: CASTRSGTDHEQYF.

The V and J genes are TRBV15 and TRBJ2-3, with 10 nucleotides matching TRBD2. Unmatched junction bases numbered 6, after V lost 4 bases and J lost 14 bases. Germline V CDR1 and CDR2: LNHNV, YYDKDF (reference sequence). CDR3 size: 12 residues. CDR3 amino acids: CATSKQLAGRYF. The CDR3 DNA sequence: TGTGCCACCAGCAAACAACTAGCGGGAAGGTATTTT.

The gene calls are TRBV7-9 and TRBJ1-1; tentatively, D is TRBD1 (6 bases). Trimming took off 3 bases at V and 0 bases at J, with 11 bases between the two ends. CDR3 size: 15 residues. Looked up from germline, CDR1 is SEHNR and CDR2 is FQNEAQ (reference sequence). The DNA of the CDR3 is TGTGCCAGCAGCTTTGGGGGGCGGGTGAACACTGAAGCTTTCTTT. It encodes CASSFGGRVNTEAFF. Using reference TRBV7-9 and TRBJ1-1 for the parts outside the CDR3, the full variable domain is DTGVSQNPRHKITKRGQNVTFRCDPISEHNRLYWYRQTLGQGPEFLTYFQNEAQLEKSRLLSDRFSAERPKGSFSTLEIQRTEQGDSAMYLCASSFGGRVNTEAFFGQGTRLTVV.

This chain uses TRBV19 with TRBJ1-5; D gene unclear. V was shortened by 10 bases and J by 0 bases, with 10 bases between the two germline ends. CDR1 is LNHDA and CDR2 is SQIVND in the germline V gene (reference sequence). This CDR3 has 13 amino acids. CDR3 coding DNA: TGTGCCACCGACAAGAATAGCAATCAGCCCCAGCATTTT. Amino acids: CATDKNSNQPQHF.

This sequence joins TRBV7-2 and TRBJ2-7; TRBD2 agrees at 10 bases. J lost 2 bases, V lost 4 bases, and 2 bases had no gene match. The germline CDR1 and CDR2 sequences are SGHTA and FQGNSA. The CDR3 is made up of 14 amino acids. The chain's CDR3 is CASSSSGGAYEQYF. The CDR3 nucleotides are TGTGCCAGCAGCTCTAGCGGGGGAGCCTACGAGCAGTACTTC. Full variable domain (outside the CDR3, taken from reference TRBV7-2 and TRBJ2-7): GAGVSQSPSNKVTEKGKDVELRCDPISGHTALYWYRQSLGQGLEFLIYFQGNSAPDKSGLPSDRFSAERTGGSVSTLTIQRTQQEDSAVYLCASSSSGGAYEQYFGPGTRLTVT.

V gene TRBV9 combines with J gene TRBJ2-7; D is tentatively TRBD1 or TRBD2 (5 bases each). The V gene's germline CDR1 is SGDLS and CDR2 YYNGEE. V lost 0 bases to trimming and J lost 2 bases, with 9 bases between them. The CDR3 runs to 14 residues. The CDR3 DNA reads TGTGCCAGCAGCGTAGATGGGGGAACCTACGAGCAGTACTTC. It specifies CASSVDGGTYEQYF.

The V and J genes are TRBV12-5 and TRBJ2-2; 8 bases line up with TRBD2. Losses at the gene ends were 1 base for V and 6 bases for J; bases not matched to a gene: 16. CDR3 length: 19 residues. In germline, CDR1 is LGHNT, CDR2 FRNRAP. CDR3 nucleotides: TGTGCTAGTGGTTTGGCCGGGGGGGGCGGAACAACAAGGGCCGGGGAGCTGTTTTTT. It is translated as CASGLAGGGGTTRAGELFF.

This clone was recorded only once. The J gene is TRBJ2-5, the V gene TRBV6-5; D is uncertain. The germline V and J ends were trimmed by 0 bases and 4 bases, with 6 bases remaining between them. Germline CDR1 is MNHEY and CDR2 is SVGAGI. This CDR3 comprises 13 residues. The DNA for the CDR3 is TGTGCCAGCAGTTACTCGATTATAGAGACCCAGTACTTC. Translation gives CASSYSIIETQYF.

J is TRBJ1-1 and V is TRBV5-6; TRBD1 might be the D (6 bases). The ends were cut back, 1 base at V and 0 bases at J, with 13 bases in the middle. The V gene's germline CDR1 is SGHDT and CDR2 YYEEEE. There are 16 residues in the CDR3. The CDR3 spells CASSLYTGSMNTEAFF. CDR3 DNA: TGTGCCAGCAGCTTGTACACAGGGTCCATGAACACTGAAGCTTTCTTT.

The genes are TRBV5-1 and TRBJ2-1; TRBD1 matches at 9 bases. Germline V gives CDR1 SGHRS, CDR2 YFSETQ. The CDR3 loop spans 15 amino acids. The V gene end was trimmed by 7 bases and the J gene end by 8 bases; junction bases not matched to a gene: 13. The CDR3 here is CASCLTGTGKYEQFF. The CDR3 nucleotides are TGCGCCAGCTGCCTTACCGGGACAGGGAAATATGAGCAGTTCTTC.

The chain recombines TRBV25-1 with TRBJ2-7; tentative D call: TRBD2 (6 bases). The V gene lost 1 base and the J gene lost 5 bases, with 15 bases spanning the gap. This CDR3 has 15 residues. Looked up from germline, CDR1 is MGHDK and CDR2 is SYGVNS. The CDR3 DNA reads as TGTGCCAGCAGTGAATGGAGGGGAGACGGGGACGAGCAGTACTTC. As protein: CASSEWRGDGDEQYF.

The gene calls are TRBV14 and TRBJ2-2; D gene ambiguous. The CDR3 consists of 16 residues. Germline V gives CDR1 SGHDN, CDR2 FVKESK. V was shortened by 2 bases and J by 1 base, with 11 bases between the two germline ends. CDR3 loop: CASSQTTALNTGELFF. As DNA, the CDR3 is TGTGCCAGCAGCCAAACAACAGCTTTGAACACCGGGGAGCTGTTTTTT.

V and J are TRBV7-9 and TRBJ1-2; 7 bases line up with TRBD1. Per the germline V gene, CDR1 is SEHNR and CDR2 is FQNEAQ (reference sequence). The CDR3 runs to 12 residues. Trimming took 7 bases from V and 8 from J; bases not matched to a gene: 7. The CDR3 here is CASITGDGGYTF. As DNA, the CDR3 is TGTGCCAGCATCACAGGGGATGGGGGCTACACCTTC.

The CDR3 DNA is TGTGCCAGTAGTATAGACCAGCCTCCCACCGGGGAGCTGTTTTTT. This sequence encodes CASSIDQPPTGELFF. This chain links TRBV19 with TRBJ2-2; D not certain. CDR1 is LNHDA and CDR2 is SQIVND in the germline V gene (reference sequence). V lost 0 bases and J 4 bases, leaving 9 bases between the germline ends. The length of the CDR3 is 15 residues.

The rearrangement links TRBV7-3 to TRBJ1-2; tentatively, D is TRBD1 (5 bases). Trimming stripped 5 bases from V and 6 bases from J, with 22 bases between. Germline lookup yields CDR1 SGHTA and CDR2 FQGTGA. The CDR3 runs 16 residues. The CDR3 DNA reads TGTGCCAGCAGCCGCTCCGGGGGAGGGGCAGATGATGGCTACACCTTC. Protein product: CASSRSGGGADDGYTF. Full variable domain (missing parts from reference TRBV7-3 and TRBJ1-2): GAGVSQTPSNKVTEKGKYVELRCDPISGHTALYWYRQSLGQGPEFLIYFQGTGAADDSGLPNDRFFAVRPEGSVSTLKIQRTERGDSAVYLCASSRSGGGADDGYTFGSGTRLTVV.

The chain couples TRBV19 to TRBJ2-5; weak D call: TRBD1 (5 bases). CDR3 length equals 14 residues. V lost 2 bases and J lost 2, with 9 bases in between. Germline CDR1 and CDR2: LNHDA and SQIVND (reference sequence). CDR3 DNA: TGTGCCAGTAGTATACAGGGTTGGCAAGAGACCCAGTACTTC. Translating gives CASSIQGWQETQYF.

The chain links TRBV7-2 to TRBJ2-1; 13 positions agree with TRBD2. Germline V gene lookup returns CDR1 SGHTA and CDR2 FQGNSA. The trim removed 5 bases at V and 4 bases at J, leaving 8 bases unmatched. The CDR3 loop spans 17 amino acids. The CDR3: CASSPGGLAGVYNEQFF. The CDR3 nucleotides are TGTGCCAGCAGCCCCGGCGGACTAGCGGGAGTATACAATGAGCAGTTCTTC.

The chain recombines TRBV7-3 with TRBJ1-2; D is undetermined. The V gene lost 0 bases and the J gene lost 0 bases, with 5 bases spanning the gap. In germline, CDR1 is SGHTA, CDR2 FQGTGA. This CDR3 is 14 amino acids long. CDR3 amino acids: CASSLTEANYGYTF. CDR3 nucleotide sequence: TGTGCCAGCAGCTTAACCGAAGCTAACTATGGCTACACCTTC.